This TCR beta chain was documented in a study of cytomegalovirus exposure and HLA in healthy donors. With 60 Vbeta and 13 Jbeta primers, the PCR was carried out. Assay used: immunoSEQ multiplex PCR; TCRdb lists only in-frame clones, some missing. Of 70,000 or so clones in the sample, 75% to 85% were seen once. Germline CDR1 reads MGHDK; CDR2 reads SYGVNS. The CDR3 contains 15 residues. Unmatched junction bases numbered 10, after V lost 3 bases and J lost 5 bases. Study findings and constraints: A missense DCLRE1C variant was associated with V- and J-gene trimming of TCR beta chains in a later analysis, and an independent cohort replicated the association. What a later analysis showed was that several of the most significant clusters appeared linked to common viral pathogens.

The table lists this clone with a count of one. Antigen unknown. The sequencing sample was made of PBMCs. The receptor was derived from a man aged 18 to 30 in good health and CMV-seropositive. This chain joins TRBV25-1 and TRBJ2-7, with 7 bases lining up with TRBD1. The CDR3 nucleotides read TGTGCCAGCAGTGAGGACTCAGGGGGTTGGGACGAGCAGTACTTC. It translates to CASSEDSGGWDEQYF.